This TCR beta chain appears in the sequencing data of a study of shared T cell receptors in the human thymus. The V gene's germline CDR1 is SEHNR and CDR2 FQNEAQ (reference sequence). V lost 5 bases, J lost 5 bases, and 13 bases stayed unmatched. This CDR3 has 17 amino acids. Sequenced by immunoSEQ multiplex PCR; TCRdb stores in-frame clones only, minus some. The top ten clones hold more than 0.01% of a sample with roughly 500,000 clones, around 78% of them seen once. The same specimen was also included in a second study, on human thymus T cells. That source adds: The related literature has documented a marked overlap of thymic repertoires among unrelated individuals.

This TCR came from a boy younger than two with a congenital heart defect. Sequencing was carried out using thymocytes. The chain combines TRBV7-9 with TRBJ2-5; 11 bases are shared with TRBD2. CDR3 DNA sequence: TGTGCCAGCAGCCGGGGAACTAGCGGGAGTGGAGGCGAGACCCAGTACTTC. Amino acids: CASSRGTSGSGGETQYF. The variable domain in full, with the rest retrieved from reference TRBV7-9 and TRBJ2-5, is DTGVSQNPRHKITKRGQNVTFRCDPISEHNRLYWYRQTLGQGPEFLTYFQNEAQLEKSRLLSDRFSAERPKGSFSTLEIQRTEQGDSAMYLCASSRGTSGSGGETQYFGPGTRLLVL.